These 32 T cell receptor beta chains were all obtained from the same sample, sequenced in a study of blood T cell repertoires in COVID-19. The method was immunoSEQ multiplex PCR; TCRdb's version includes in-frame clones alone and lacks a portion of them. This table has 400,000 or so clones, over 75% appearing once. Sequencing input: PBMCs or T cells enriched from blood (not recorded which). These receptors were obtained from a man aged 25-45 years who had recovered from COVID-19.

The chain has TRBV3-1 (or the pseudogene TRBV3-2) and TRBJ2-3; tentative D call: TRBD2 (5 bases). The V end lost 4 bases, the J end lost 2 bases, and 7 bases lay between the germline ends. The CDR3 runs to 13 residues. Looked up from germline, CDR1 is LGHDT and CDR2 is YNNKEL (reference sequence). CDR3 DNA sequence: TGTGCCAGCAGCCGGAGGATCACAGATACGCAGTATTTT. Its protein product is CASSRRITDTQYF.

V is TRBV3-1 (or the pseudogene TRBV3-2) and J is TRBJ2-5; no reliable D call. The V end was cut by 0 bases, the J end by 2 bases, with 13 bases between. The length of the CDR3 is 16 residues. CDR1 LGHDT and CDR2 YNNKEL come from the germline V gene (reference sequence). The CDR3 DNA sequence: TGTGCCAGCAGCCAAGAGCCGGGTATTGGACAAGAGACCCAGTACTTC. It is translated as CASSQEPGIGQETQYF.

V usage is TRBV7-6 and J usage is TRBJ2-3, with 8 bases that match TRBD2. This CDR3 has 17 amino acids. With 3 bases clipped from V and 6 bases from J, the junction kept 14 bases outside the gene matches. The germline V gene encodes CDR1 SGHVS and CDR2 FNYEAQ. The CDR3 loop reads CASSLRPPGGGADTQYF. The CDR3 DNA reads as TGTGCCAGCAGCTTGAGACCACCGGGGGGGGGCGCCGATACGCAGTATTTT.

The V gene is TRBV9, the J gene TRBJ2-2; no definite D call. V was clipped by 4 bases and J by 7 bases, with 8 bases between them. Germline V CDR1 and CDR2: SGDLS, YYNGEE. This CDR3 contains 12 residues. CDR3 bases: TGTGCCAGCAGCCCCACTTTCGGGGAGCTGTTTTTT. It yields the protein CASSPTFGELFF.

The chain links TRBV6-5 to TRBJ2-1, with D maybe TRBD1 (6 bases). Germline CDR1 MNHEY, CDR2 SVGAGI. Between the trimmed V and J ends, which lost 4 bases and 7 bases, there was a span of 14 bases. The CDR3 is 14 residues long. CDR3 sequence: CASSWDAGVNEQFF. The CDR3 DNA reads TGTGCCAGCAGTTGGGACGCAGGGGTAAATGAGCAGTTCTTC.

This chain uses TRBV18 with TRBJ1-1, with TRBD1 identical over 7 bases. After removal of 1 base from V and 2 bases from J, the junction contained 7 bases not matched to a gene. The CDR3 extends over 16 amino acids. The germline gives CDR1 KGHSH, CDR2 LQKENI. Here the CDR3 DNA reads TGTGCCAGCTCACCACAGGGACAGACTCTCAACACTGAAGCTTTCTTT. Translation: CASSPQGQTLNTEAFF.

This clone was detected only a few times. The CDR3 DNA sequence: TGTGCCAGCAGTCCCTCTAGCGCTCGGGAGACCCAGTACTTC. Translation gives CASSPSSARETQYF. This rearrangement joins TRBV6-6 to TRBJ2-5, with D possibly TRBD2 on 6 matching bases. CDR3 length: 14 amino acids. V gave up 5 bases and J gave up 5 bases, with 15 bases separating them. Per germline, CDR1 MNHNY and CDR2 SVGAGI (reference sequence).

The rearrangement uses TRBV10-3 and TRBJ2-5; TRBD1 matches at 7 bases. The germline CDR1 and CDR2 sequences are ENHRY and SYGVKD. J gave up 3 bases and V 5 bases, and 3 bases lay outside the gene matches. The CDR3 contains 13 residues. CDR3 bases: TGTGCCATCAGTATCCAGGGGGAAGAGACCCAGTACTTC. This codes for CAISIQGEETQYF.

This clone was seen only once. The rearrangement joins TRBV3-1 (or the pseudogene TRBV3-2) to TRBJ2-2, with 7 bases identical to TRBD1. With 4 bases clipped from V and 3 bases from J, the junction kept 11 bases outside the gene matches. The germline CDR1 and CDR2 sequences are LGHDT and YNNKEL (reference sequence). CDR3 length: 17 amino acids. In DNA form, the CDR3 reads TGTGCCAGCAGCCGACCAGGGGGAGCGGCAGACACCGGGGAGCTGTTTTTT. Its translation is CASSRPGGAADTGELFF.

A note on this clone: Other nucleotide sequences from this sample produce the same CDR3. CDR3 DNA sequence: TGTGCCAGCAGCCCGGGACAGCAAGAGACCCAGTACTTC. Translating it yields CASSPGQQETQYF. This chain uses TRBV5-4 with TRBJ2-5; the match to TRBD1 covers 7 bases. This CDR3 has 13 residues. CDR1 and CDR2 from the germline V gene are SGHNT and YYREEE (reference sequence). Losses at the gene ends were 4 bases for V and 2 bases for J; bases not matched to a gene: 2.

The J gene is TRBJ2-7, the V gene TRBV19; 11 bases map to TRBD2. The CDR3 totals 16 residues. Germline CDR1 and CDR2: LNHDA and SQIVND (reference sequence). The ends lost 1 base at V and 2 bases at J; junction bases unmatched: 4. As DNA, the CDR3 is TGTGCCAGTAGTATAGTATCGACTAGCGGGACCTACGAGCAGTACTTC. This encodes CASSIVSTSGTYEQYF.

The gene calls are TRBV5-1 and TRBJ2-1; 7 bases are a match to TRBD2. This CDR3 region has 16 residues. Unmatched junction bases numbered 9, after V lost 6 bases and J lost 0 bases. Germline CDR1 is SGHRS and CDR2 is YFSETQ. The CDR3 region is CASTIQAGSSYNEQFF. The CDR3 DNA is TGCGCCAGCACCATTCAAGCGGGGAGCTCCTACAATGAGCAGTTCTTC.

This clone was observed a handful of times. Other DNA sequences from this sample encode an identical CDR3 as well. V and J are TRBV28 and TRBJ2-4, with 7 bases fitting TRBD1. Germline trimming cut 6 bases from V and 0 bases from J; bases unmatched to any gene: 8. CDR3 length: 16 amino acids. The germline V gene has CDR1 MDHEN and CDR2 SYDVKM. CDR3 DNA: TGTGCCAGCAGCTCGACAAGGGGGCTAGCCAAAAACATTCAGTACTTC. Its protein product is CASSSTRGLAKNIQYF.

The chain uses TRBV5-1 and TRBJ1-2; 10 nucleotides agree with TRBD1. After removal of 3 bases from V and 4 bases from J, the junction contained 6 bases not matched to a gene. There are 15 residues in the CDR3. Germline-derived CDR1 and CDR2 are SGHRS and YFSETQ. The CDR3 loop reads CASSSRGTGAYGYTF. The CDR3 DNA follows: TGCGCCAGCAGCTCGCGGGGGACAGGGGCCTATGGCTACACCTTC.

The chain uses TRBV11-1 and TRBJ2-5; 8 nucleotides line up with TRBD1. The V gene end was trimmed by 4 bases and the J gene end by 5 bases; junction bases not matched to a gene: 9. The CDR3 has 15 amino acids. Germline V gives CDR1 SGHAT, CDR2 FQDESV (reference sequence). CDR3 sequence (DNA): TGTGCCAGCAGCTCTGCAGGGGGCCTATGGGAGACCCAGTACTTC. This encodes CASSSAGGLWETQYF.

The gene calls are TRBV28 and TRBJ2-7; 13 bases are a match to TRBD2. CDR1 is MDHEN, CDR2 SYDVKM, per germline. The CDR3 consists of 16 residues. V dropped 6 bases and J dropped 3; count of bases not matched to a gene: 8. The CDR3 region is CASSLGLAGDGYEQYF. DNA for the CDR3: TGTGCCAGCAGCCTTGGACTAGCGGGAGACGGCTACGAGCAGTACTTC.

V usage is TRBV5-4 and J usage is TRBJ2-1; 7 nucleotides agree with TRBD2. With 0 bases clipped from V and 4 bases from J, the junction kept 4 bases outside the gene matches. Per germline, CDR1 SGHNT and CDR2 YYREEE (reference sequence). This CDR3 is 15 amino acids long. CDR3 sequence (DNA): TGTGCCAGCAGCTTGGAACTAGCGAGGTACAATGAGCAGTTCTTC. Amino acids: CASSLELARYNEQFF.

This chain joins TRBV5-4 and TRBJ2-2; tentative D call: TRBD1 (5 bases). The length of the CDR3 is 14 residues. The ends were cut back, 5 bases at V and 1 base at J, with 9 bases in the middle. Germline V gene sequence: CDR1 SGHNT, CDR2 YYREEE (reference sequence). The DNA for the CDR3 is TGTGCCAGCAGGCCCCAGGGGAACACCGGGGAGCTGTTTTTT. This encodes CASRPQGNTGELFF.

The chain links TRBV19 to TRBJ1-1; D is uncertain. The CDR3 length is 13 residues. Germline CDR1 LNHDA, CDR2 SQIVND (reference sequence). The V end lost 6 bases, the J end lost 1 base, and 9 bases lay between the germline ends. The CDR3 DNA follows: TGTGCCAGTAGGTTACACACGAACACTGAAGCTTTCTTT. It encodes CASRLHTNTEAFF.

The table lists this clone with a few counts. CDR3 loop: CASTSPGSGSGETQYF. CDR3 DNA: TGTGCCAGCACGTCACCAGGAAGCGGGAGTGGGGAGACCCAGTACTTC. V usage is TRBV28 and J usage is TRBJ2-5; 8 bases are shared with TRBD2. V shed 7 bases, J shed 5 bases, and the junction held 15 bases outside the gene matches. The CDR3 has 16 residues. Germline assignment: CDR1 MDHEN and CDR2 SYDVKM.

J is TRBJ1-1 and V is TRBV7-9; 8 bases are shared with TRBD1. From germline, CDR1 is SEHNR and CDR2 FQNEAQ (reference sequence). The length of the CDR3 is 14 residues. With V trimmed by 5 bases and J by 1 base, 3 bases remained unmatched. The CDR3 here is CASSRDRGNTEAFF. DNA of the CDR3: TGTGCCAGCAGCCGCGACAGGGGGAACACTGAAGCTTTCTTT. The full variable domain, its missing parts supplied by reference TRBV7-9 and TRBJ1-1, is DTGVSQNPRHKITKRGQNVTFRCDPISEHNRLYWYRQTLGQGPEFLTYFQNEAQLEKSRLLSDRFSAERPKGSFSTLEIQRTEQGDSAMYLCASSRDRGNTEAFFGQGTRLTVV.

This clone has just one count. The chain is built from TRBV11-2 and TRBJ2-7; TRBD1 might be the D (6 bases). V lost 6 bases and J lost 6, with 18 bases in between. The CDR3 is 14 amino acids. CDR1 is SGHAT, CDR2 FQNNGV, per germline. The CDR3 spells CASRENRVRGEQYF. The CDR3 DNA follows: TGTGCCAGCAGAGAAAACAGGGTGAGGGGCGAGCAGTACTTC.

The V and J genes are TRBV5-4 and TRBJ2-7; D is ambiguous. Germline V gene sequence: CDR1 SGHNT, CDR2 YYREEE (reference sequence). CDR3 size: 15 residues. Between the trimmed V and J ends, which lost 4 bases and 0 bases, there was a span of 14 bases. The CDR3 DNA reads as TGTGCCAGCAGCCCAGAGGTATCGAGCTCCTACGAGCAGTACTTC. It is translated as CASSPEVSSSYEQYF.

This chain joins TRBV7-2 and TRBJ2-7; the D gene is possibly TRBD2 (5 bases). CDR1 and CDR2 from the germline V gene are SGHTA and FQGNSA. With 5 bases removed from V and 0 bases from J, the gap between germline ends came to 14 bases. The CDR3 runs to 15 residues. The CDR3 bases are TGTGCCAGCAGCCCCACAGCGGCGAGCTCCTACGAGCAGTACTTC. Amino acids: CASSPTAASSYEQYF. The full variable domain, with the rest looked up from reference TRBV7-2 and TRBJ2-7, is GAGVSQSPSNKVTEKGKDVELRCDPISGHTALYWYRQSLGQGLEFLIYFQGNSAPDKSGLPSDRFSAERTGGSVSTLTIQRTQQEDSAVYLCASSPTAASSYEQYFGPGTRLTVT.

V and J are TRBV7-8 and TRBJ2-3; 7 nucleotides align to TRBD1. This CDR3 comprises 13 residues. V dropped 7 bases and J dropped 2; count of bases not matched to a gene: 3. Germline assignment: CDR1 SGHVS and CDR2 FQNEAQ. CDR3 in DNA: TGTGCCAGCACGGGACAGCACACAGATACGCAGTATTTT. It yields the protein CASTGQHTDTQYF.

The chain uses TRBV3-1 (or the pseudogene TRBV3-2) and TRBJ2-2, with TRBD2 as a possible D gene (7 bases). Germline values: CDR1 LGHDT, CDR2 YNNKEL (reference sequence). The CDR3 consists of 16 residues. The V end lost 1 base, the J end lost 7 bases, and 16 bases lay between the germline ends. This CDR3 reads CASSQAGGGGVGELFF. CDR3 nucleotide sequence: TGTGCCAGCAGCCAAGCGGGAGGAGGGGGAGTCGGGGAGCTGTTTTTT.

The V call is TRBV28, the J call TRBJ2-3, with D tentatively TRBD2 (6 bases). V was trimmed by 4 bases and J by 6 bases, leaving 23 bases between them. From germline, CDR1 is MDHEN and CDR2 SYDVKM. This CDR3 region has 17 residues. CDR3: CASSSALSTRSWDTQYF. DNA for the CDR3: TGTGCCAGCAGTTCCGCATTATCGACTAGATCTTGGGATACGCAGTATTTT.

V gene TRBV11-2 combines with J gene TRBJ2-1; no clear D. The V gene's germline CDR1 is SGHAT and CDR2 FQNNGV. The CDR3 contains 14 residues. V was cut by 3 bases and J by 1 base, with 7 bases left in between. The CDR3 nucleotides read TGTGCCAGCAGCTTCGCACAATCCTACAATGAGCAGTTCTTC. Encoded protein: CASSFAQSYNEQFF.

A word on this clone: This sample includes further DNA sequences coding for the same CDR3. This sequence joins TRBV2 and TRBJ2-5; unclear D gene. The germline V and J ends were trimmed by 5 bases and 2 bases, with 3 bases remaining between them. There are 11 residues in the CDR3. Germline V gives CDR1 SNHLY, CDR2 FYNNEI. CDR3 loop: CASSPQETQYF. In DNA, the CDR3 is TGTGCCAGCAGTCCTCAAGAGACCCAGTACTTC.

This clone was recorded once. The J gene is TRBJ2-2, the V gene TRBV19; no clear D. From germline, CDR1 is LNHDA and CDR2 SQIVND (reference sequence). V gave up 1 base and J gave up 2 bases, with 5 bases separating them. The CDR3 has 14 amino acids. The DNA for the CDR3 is TGTGCCAGTAGTATAGGACAAAACACCGGGGAGCTGTTTTTT. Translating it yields CASSIGQNTGELFF.

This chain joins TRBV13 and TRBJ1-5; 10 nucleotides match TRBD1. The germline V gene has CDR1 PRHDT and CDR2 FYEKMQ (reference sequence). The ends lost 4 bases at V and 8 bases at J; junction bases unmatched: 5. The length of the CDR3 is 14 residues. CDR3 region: CASSSRQGAEPQHF. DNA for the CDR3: TGTGCCAGCAGCTCCCGACAGGGGGCTGAGCCCCAGCATTTT.

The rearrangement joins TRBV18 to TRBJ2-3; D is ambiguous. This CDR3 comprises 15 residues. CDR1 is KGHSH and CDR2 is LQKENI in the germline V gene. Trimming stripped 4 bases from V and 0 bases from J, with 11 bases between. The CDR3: CASSRPGLSTDTQYF. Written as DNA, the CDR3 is TGTGCCAGCTCACGACCGGGCCTTAGCACAGATACGCAGTATTTT.